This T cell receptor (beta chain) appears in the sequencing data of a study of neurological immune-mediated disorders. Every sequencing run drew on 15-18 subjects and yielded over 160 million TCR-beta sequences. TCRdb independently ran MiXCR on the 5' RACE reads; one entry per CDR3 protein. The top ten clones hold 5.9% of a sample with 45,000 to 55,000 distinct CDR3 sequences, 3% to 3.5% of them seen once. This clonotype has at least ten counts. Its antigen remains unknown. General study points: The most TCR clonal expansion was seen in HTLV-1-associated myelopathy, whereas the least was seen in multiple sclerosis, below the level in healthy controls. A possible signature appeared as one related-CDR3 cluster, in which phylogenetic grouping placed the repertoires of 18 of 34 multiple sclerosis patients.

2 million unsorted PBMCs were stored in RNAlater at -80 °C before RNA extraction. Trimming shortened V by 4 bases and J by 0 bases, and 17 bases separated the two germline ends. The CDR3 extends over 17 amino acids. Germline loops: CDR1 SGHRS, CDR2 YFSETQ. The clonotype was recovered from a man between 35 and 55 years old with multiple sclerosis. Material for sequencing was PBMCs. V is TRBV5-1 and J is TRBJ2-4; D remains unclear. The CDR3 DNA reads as TGCGCCAGCAGCGTTGACGCCCCGGAACGAGCCAAAAACATTCAGTACTTC. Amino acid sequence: CASSVDAPERAKNIQYF.